This T cell receptor (beta chain) was sequenced in a study of CD8+ T cells in alopecia areata. After isolation, RNA underwent reverse transcription to generate cDNA as the sequencing template. Measured with immunoSEQ multiplex PCR; TCRdb has only the in-frame clones, and not every one. The sample has about 120,000 clones; 47% are singletons. Sorting separated CD4+ and CD8+ T cells out of PBMCs. The table lists this clone with a few counts. Relative to the germline gene, one junction end is altered; a read error may explain this. This CDR3 comprises 18 residues. CDR1 SQVTM and CDR2 ANQGSEA come from the germline V gene.

The sequenced sample consisted of NKG2D-low CD8+ T cells sorted from blood. This receptor was obtained from a human donor with alopecia areata. This sequence joins TRBV29-1 and TRBJ2-5; TRBD2 aligns across 10 bases. CDR3 bases: TGCAGCGTCGAAGGGGTCGTCCTAGCGGGAGACCACCAAGAGACCCAGTACTTC. Its translation: CSVEGVVLAGDHQETQYF.